This TCR beta chain was captured in a study of PD-1 blockade in classical Hodgkin lymphoma. This clone was recorded once. Its antigen is not identified. The patients all showed relapse after autologous stem cell transplantation, while their brentuximab vedotin exposure varied. Applied to thawed PBMCs, magnetic negative selection was the method used to isolate CD8+ T cells. Sequenced by immunoSEQ multiplex PCR; TCRdb stores in-frame clones only, minus some. The sample contains 2,500 to 3,500 clones, more than 60% of which appear only once. Whole-study findings and limits: Possibly reflecting disease activity or prior therapy, repertoire differences have causes that remain undefined. CD4+ TCR diversity rose significantly by C4D1, and CD8+ TCR diversity did not. Relapsed/refractory patients reportedly had the lowest baseline TCR diversity, below newly diagnosed patients, who were below healthy donors.

CDR3 length: 18 amino acids. Trimming took 7 bases from V and 7 from J; bases not matched to a gene: 14. CDR1 is SEHNR, CDR2 FQNEAQ, per germline (reference sequence). The starting material was CD8+ T cells from blood, obtained at baseline. This TCR derives from a human donor with classical Hodgkin lymphoma. The chain carries TRBV7-9 and TRBJ2-1, with 15 bases that match TRBD2. CDR3 protein: CASKAEGTSGRLWNEQFF. The CDR3 nucleotides are TGTGCCAGCAAAGCAGAGGGGACTAGCGGGAGGCTCTGGAATGAGCAGTTCTTC. The variable domain in full, completed from reference TRBV7-9 and TRBJ2-1, reads DTGVSQNPRHKITKRGQNVTFRCDPISEHNRLYWYRQTLGQGPEFLTYFQNEAQLEKSRLLSDRFSAERPKGSFSTLEIQRTEQGDSAMYLCASKAEGTSGRLWNEQFFGPGTRLTVL.